These T cell receptor beta chains were read from a single sample in a study of blood T cell repertoires in COVID-19. TCRdb's table, derived via immunoSEQ multiplex PCR, lists solely in-frame clones and lacks some. Of about 220,000 clones listed, about nine tenths are singletons. Material for sequencing was peripheral blood. All receptors derive from a man aged 35 to 55 with acute or convalescent COVID-19. Each CDR3 is given with its conserved first and last residue. D genes are given only for firm matches. For some rows the clone size is stated as once, few or many, or as a class when expanded; others skip it.

d_call j_call v_call clone_size cdr3_aa cdr3_nt
TRBD1 TRBJ2-2 TRBV14 once CASSQGKAGGTTGELFF TGTGCCAGCAGCCAAGGTAAGGCAGGGGGCACCACCGGGGAGCTGTTTTTT
TRBD1 TRBJ2-7 TRBV5-1 . CASSLAGTGTHEQYF TGCGCCAGCAGCTTGGCCGGGACAGGGACGCACGAGCAGTACTTC
TRBD1 TRBJ2-1 TRBV5-4 . CASSWGPPTGEYNEQFF TGTGCCAGCAGCTGGGGCCCCCCGACAGGGGAGTACAATGAGCAGTTCTTC
. TRBJ2-2 TRBV28 . CASSYRVGPGELFF TGTGCCAGCAGCTACAGGGTGGGCCCCGGGGAGCTGTTTTTT
. TRBJ1-3 TRBV5-1 . CASSPREPGSGNTIYF TGCGCCAGCAGCCCTAGGGAGCCCGGCTCTGGAAACACCATATATTTT
TRBD2 TRBJ2-7 TRBV27 . CASSPGGDYEQYF TGTGCCAGCAGTCCTGGGGGGGACTACGAGCAGTACTTC
. TRBJ2-7 TRBV9 . CASSAIGGLTYEQYF TGTGCCAGCAGCGCCATAGGAGGGCTCACCTACGAGCAGTACTTC
TRBD1 TRBJ1-5 TRBV19 . CASSTTGRGNQPQHF TGTGCCAGTAGCACGACAGGCAGGGGGAATCAGCCCCAGCATTTT
TRBD2 TRBJ2-1 TRBV27 . CASKVLAGSSYNEQFF TGTGCCAGCAAGGTCCTAGCGGGGAGCTCCTACAATGAGCAGTTCTTC
TRBD1 TRBJ1-5 TRBV20-1 . CSASLGQGGQPQHF TGCAGTGCTAGTCTGGGACAGGGAGGACAGCCCCAGCATTTT
. TRBJ1-5 TRBV24-1 once CATSDSREPRQPQHF TGTGCCACCAGTGATTCGCGGGAGCCGAGGCAGCCCCAGCATTTT
. TRBJ1-1 TRBV9 . CASSGLQGLNTEAFF TGTGCCAGCAGCGGATTACAGGGACTGAACACTGAAGCTTTCTTT
. TRBJ1-1 TRBV2 . CASSSRGRNTEAFF TGTGCCAGCAGCAGCAGGGGTAGGAACACTGAAGCTTTCTTT
. TRBJ1-6 TRBV27 few CASNWGGNSPLHF TGTGCCAGCAACTGGGGGGGTAATTCACCCCTCCACTTT
. TRBJ1-3 TRBV10-3 . CAIGGGRSGNTIYF TGTGCCATCGGAGGAGGTAGGAGTGGAAACACCATATATTTT
TRBD1 TRBJ1-3 TRBV28 . CASSLPGQGAGNTIYF TGTGCCAGCAGTTTACCCGGACAGGGGGCTGGAAACACCATATATTTT
TRBD2 TRBJ2-7 TRBV7-2 . CASSLGLAAYEQYF TGTGCCAGCAGCTTGGGACTAGCTGCATACGAGCAGTACTTC
TRBD1 TRBJ2-7 TRBV28 . CAGSGVRGLSYEQYF TGTGCCGGCAGTGGCGTCAGGGGGCTATCCTACGAGCAGTACTTC
TRBD1 TRBJ2-5 TRBV2 . CASSPNQGAGETQYF TGTGCCAGCAGTCCTAACCAGGGGGCAGGGGAGACCCAGTACTTC
TRBD2 TRBJ2-3 TRBV3-1/TRBV3-2 . CASSQDLAGGLGTDTQYF TGTGCCAGCAGCCAAGATCTAGCGGGGGGGCTGGGGACAGATACGCAGTATTTT
. TRBJ2-6 TRBV2 . CASRRAPGPSGANVLTF TGTGCCAGCAGAAGGGCCCCAGGGCCTTCTGGGGCCAACGTCCTGACTTTC
. TRBJ1-6 TRBV2 once CASRGPVGSGLAYNSPLHF TGTGCCAGCAGGGGCCCAGTTGGTAGTGGGCTTGCCTATAATTCACCCCTCCACTTT
. TRBJ2-4 TRBV7-2 few CASKQSLAKNIQYF TGTGCCAGCAAACAGTCCTTAGCCAAAAACATTCAGTACTTC
. TRBJ1-1 TRBV6-6 few CASSSSRYRATEAFF TGTGCCAGCAGTTCCTCCCGGTACAGGGCCACTGAAGCTTTCTTT
. TRBJ1-3 TRBV19 . CASTGRGDLGNTIYF TGTGCCAGTACCGGACGGGGGGACCTAGGAAACACCATATATTTT
. TRBJ1-2 TRBV6-5 . CASSPIRGSNYGYTF TGTGCCAGCAGTCCCATCAGGGGCTCTAACTATGGCTACACCTTC
TRBD2 TRBJ2-1 TRBV5-5 . CASSFSGGSYNEQFF TGTGCCAGCAGTTTTAGCGGGGGATCCTACAATGAGCAGTTCTTC
TRBD1 TRBJ1-1 TRBV11-3 . CASSGGTEAFF TGTGCCTCTTCAGGGGGCACTGAAGCTTTCTTT
. TRBJ2-3 TRBV6-4 . CASSDVGVDTQYF TGTGCCAGCAGTGACGTGGGAGTAGATACGCAGTATTTT
TRBD1 TRBJ1-3 TRBV5-5 . CASSFQGANTIYF TGTGCCAGCAGCTTTCAGGGGGCGAACACCATATATTTT
. TRBJ1-1 TRBV9 . CASSPTGTEAFF TGTGCCAGCAGCCCGACTGGGACTGAAGCTTTCTTT
TRBD2 TRBJ2-3 TRBV7-3 . CASSLTGAGAKDTQYF TGTGCCAGCAGCTTAACAGGAGCGGGAGCGAAAGATACGCAGTATTTT
. TRBJ1-2 TRBV25-1 . CASSTGSRGYTF TGTGCCAGCAGCACCGGTTCGAGAGGCTACACCTTC
TRBD1 TRBJ2-1 TRBV5-1 . CASSRPTGGINEQFF TGCGCCAGCAGTCGTCCGACAGGGGGTATCAATGAGCAGTTCTTC
. TRBJ2-7 TRBV6-5 few CASSYSLGQGNEQYF TGTGCCAGCAGTTACTCCCTGGGGCAGGGGAACGAGCAGTACTTC
. TRBJ2-7 TRBV5-1 . CASSPPGLSYEQYF TGCGCCAGCAGCCCCCCAGGACTCTCCTACGAGCAGTACTTC
. TRBJ1-1 TRBV19 . CASSIPDGVPREGTEAFF TGTGCCAGTAGTATACCGGACGGCGTCCCTCGGGAGGGCACTGAAGCTTTCTTT
. TRBJ1-1 TRBV5-1 . CASSLVTGSTEAFF TGCGCCAGCAGCTTGGTTACGGGTAGCACTGAAGCTTTCTTT
. TRBJ1-2 TRBV27 . CASSRRELGYGYTF TGTGCCAGCAGTCGACGGGAGCTTGGCTATGGCTACACCTTC
TRBD1 TRBJ1-2 TRBV3-1/TRBV3-2 . CASSQVTGGYGYTF TGTGCCAGCAGCCAAGTCACAGGGGGCTATGGCTACACCTTC
. TRBJ1-4 TRBV5-4 few CASSLGGGGRNEKLFF TGTGCCAGCAGCTTGGGAGGGGGTGGGCGTAATGAAAAACTGTTTTTT
. TRBJ2-1 TRBV28 . CASTKGDLDNEQFF TGTGCCAGCACCAAAGGGGACTTAGACAATGAGCAGTTCTTC
. TRBJ2-5 TRBV5-4 . CASSPTGNGERRTQYF TGTGCCAGCAGCCCAACCGGGAATGGGGAAAGACGGACCCAGTACTTC
TRBD1 TRBJ2-7 TRBV29-1 . CSVEGEGTGPSYEQYF TGCAGCGTTGAAGGCGAGGGGACAGGTCCCTCCTACGAGCAGTACTTC
TRBD2 TRBJ2-7 TRBV6-6 once CASSYMGGRTYEQYF TGTGCCAGCAGTTACATGGGCGGGAGAACCTACGAGCAGTACTTC
. TRBJ1-4 TRBV6-5 . CASSYSGSGEKLFF TGTGCCAGCAGTTACTCGGGCAGTGGGGAAAAACTGTTTTTT
TRBD1 TRBJ1-5 TRBV4-1 . CASSQGDGQGNQPQHF TGCGCCAGCAGCCAAGGGGACGGACAGGGGAATCAGCCCCAGCATTTT
. TRBJ2-2 TRBV6-4 . CASSDGGSGELFF TGTGCCAGCAGTGATGGGGGCTCCGGGGAGCTGTTTTTT
TRBD2 TRBJ2-1 TRBV30 . CAWSPLGGRAANEQFF TGTGCCTGGAGTCCCTTGGGCGGGAGGGCCGCCAATGAGCAGTTCTTC
TRBD2 TRBJ2-7 TRBV7-3 . CASSLTSGYEQYF TGTGCCAGCAGCCTAACTAGCGGATACGAGCAGTACTTC
TRBD2 TRBJ2-1 TRBV2 . CASRSGTDNEQFF TGTGCCAGCAGGAGCGGGACTGACAATGAGCAGTTCTTC
. TRBJ2-1 TRBV14 . CASSQVSVEQFF TGTGCCAGCAGCCAAGTGTCAGTCGAGCAGTTCTTC
TRBD1 TRBJ1-4 TRBV6-2/TRBV6-3 . CASSSYRGLYEKLFF TGTGCCAGCAGTTCCTACAGGGGGCTTTATGAAAAACTGTTTTTT
TRBD2 TRBJ2-3 TRBV29-1 . CSVRASGAGTDTQYF TGCAGCGTCCGCGCGAGCGGGGCCGGCACAGATACGCAGTATTTT
. TRBJ1-5 TRBV19 . CASSINPGYSNQPQHF TGTGCCAGTAGTATAAATCCGGGATATAGCAATCAGCCCCAGCATTTT
. TRBJ1-2 TRBV5-6 . CASSLGAFYGYTF TGTGCCAGCAGCTTGGGGGCGTTCTATGGCTACACCTTC
. TRBJ1-2 TRBV4-2 . CASSQAADRSYGYTF TGTGCCAGCAGCCAGGCCGCAGACAGGAGTTATGGCTACACCTTC
TRBD2 TRBJ2-1 TRBV7-2 . CASSLGLAGGREQFF TGTGCCAGCAGCTTGGGACTAGCGGGAGGGAGGGAGCAGTTCTTC
TRBD1 TRBJ2-5 TRBV27 few CASSFWDRERETQYF TGTGCCAGCAGTTTCTGGGACAGGGAAAGAGAGACCCAGTACTTC